Shown below are 25 T cell receptor beta chains from a single sample sequenced in a study of blood T cell repertoires in COVID-19 (dated by TCRdb to between 2020 and 2021). Receptor amplification or capture employed the immunoSEQ multiplex PCR assay. The clones in this table, taken by TCRdb from immuneACCESS, are in-frame only. Not every clone is retained; where verified, under half of the shortfall comes from an unresolved V gene, and the cause of the rest is unknown. This sample lists some 64,000 clones; roughly 70% were detected once. The ten largest clonotypes hold 51% of the sample. The sequencing sample was made of PBMCs or T cells enriched from blood (not recorded which). The receptors were gathered from a woman aged 60-75 years who had been exposed to COVID-19.

V usage is TRBV16 and J usage is TRBJ2-7, with 7 positions matching TRBD1. The CDR3 loop spans 14 amino acids. Germline CDR1 reads KGHSY; CDR2 reads FQNENV. The junction had 5 bases not matched to a gene; V was cut back by 4 bases and J by 2 bases. The CDR3 loop reads CASSRRQGTYEQYF. The CDR3 DNA is TGTGCCAGCAGCCGGAGACAGGGAACCTACGAGCAGTACTTC. The whole variable domain, remainder taken from reference TRBV16 and TRBJ2-7, is GEEVAQTPKHLVRGEGQKAKLYCAPIKGHSYVFWYQQVLKNEFKFLISFQNENVFDETGMPKERFSAKCLPNSPCSLEIQATKLEDSAVYFCASSRRQGTYEQYFGPGTRLTVT.

CDR3 in DNA: TGTGCCAGTATAAAGGGGTGGTGGGACGAGCAGTACTTC. Translating gives CASIKGWWDEQYF. This chain connects TRBV19 to TRBJ2-7, with D maybe TRBD1 (5 bases). Germline-derived CDR1 and CDR2 are LNHDA and SQIVND (reference sequence). The CDR3 is made up of 13 amino acids. The ends were cut back, 7 bases at V and 5 bases at J, with 15 bases in the middle.

In this sample, this clone turned up once. The genes are TRBV6-2 or TRBV6-3 and TRBJ2-7; 9 bases agree with TRBD1. Trimming cost V 5 bases and J 8 bases; bases outside gene matches: 4. The CDR3 covers 12 residues. The V gene's germline CDR1 is MNHEY and CDR2 SVGEGT. The CDR3 region has the DNA TGTGCCAGCAGTAATACAGGGGGCAAGCAGTACTTC. This gives the protein CASSNTGGKQYF.

This clone was counted only a few times. This chain joins TRBV24-1 and TRBJ1-1; unclear D gene. Germline V gives CDR1 KGHDR, CDR2 SFDVKD. V gave up 4 bases and J gave up 4 bases, with 6 bases separating them. This CDR3 region has 12 residues. The CDR3: CATSDPGTEAFF. Here the CDR3 DNA reads TGTGCCACCAGTGACCCCGGCACTGAAGCTTTCTTT.

The rearrangement joins TRBV4-1 to TRBJ2-7; a possible D gene is TRBD1 (6 bases). Trimming shortened V by 1 base and J by 2 bases, and 9 bases separated the two germline ends. This CDR3 has 14 residues. Germline values: CDR1 MGHRA, CDR2 YSYEKL. The CDR3 bases are TGCGCCAGCAGCCAAGGTGAGGGGGCCTACGAGCAGTACTTC. Translated: CASSQGEGAYEQYF.

This chain links TRBV28 with TRBJ2-7; D call uncertain. V was pared by 7 bases and J by 0 bases, with 13 bases between. The germline V gene has CDR1 MDHEN and CDR2 SYDVKM. The CDR3 runs 14 residues. The CDR3 region has the DNA TGTGCCAGCATCCTCCCTTCCGGCTCCTACGAGCAGTACTTC. Translation gives CASILPSGSYEQYF.

The rearrangement uses TRBV7-8 and TRBJ1-1; possible D gene TRBD1, 5 bases. Trimming shortened V by 2 bases and J by 4 bases, and 11 bases separated the two germline ends. The CDR3 length is 14 residues. Per the germline V gene, CDR1 is SGHVS and CDR2 is FQNEAQ. CDR3 bases: TGTGCCAGCAGCTTAAACATGGGGGGCACTGAAGCTTTCTTT. Its translation is CASSLNMGGTEAFF.

This clone was picked up a small number of times. V is TRBV2 and J is TRBJ1-5, with D possibly matching TRBD1 (6 bases). The CDR3 covers 12 residues. V was clipped by 7 bases and J by 7 bases, with 11 bases between them. The germline gives CDR1 SNHLY, CDR2 FYNNEI. The CDR3 DNA reads TGTGCCAGCAACCTACAGGGCCAGCCCCAGCATTTT. This gives the protein CASNLQGQPQHF.

The chain combines TRBV11-2 with TRBJ2-5, with D possibly matching TRBD2 (5 bases). This CDR3 has 15 residues. CDR1 is SGHAT and CDR2 is FQNNGV in the germline V gene. V lost 5 bases, J lost 5 bases, and 18 bases lay in between. The CDR3 loop is CASSIWTAPQETQYF. CDR3 DNA: TGTGCCAGCAGCATATGGACTGCTCCTCAGGAGACCCAGTACTTC.

This clone occurred once. The rearrangement links TRBV19 to TRBJ1-5, with no clear D. The CDR3 spans 15 residues. Germline values: CDR1 LNHDA, CDR2 SQIVND (reference sequence). Trimming shortened V by 6 bases and J by 5 bases, and 17 bases separated the two germline ends. The chain's CDR3 is CASSPAIESYQPQHF. The CDR3, as DNA: TGTGCCAGTAGCCCAGCGATAGAGAGTTATCAGCCCCAGCATTTT. The variable domain in full, with the rest retrieved from reference TRBV19 and TRBJ1-5, is DGGITQSPKYLFRKEGQNVTLSCEQNLNHDAMYWYRQDPGQGLRLIYYSQIVNDFQKGDIAEGYSVSREKKESFPLTVTSAQKNPTAFYLCASSPAIESYQPQHFGDGTRLSIL.

The rearrangement uses TRBV28 and TRBJ1-2, with 7 bases matching TRBD1. Per the germline V gene, CDR1 is MDHEN and CDR2 is SYDVKM. Germline trimming cut 5 bases from V and 6 bases from J; bases unmatched to any gene: 12. This CDR3 has 15 residues. CDR3 loop: CASSQGGSRLDGYTF. The DNA of the CDR3 is TGTGCCAGCAGTCAAGGGGGCTCGAGGTTGGATGGCTACACCTTC.

The rearrangement links TRBV29-1 to TRBJ2-2, with unresolved D. V lost 7 bases, J lost 1 base, and 13 bases lay in between. CDR3 size: 14 residues. Germline V gene data show CDR1 as SQVTM and CDR2 as ANQGSEA. Here the CDR3 reads CSALTRKNTGELFF. In DNA, the CDR3 is TGCAGCGCCCTGACCAGGAAGAACACCGGGGAGCTGTTTTTT.

The J gene is TRBJ2-1, the V gene TRBV5-1, with TRBD2 identical over 13 bases. The CDR3 is 16 amino acids. Trimming cost V 4 bases and J 9 bases; bases outside gene matches: 10. CDR1 is SGHRS, CDR2 YFSETQ, per germline. CDR3 sequence (DNA): TGCGCCAGCAGCGGATTAGGGACTAGCGGGAATCGTGAGCAGTTCTTC. Protein: CASSGLGTSGNREQFF.

The V and J genes are TRBV6-5 and TRBJ1-2; possibly TRBD1 for D (5 bases). The germline V gene has CDR1 MNHEY and CDR2 SVGAGI. V was clipped by 8 bases and J by 8 bases, with 21 bases between them. This CDR3 contains 14 residues. The CDR3 DNA follows: TGTGCCAGCCATCGGGGGGGAGAGCCTCGGGGCTACACCTTC. Translated, it gives CASHRGGEPRGYTF.

This sequence joins TRBV15 and TRBJ1-1; 7 bases fit TRBD1. The V gene's germline CDR1 is LNHNV and CDR2 YYDKDF (reference sequence). V dropped 4 bases and J dropped 3; count of bases not matched to a gene: 11. CDR3 length: 16 amino acids. The CDR3 region is CATSTPARGTDTEAFF. The CDR3 DNA is TGTGCCACCAGCACCCCGGCCCGGGGGACAGACACTGAAGCTTTCTTT.

CDR3 sequence: CASSGRQGRNYGYTF. CDR3 nucleotide sequence: TGTGCCAGTAGTGGTCGACAGGGAAGAAACTATGGCTACACCTTC. This chain joins TRBV19 and TRBJ1-2; TRBD1 agrees at 7 bases. This CDR3 contains 15 residues. Germline V CDR1 and CDR2: LNHDA, SQIVND (reference sequence). V shed 5 bases, J shed 2 bases, and the junction held 8 bases outside the gene matches.

The chain joins TRBV18 to TRBJ2-2; D is possibly TRBD1 (5 bases). Per the germline V gene, CDR1 is KGHSH and CDR2 is LQKENI. V was trimmed by 3 bases and J by 5 bases, leaving 13 bases between them. The CDR3 extends over 15 amino acids. The CDR3 protein is CASSPAGLRTGELFF. The CDR3 DNA follows: TGTGCCAGCTCACCCGCAGGGCTGCGGACCGGGGAGCTGTTTTTT.

This clone came up a few times. The gene calls are TRBV5-8 and TRBJ1-6; D may be TRBD1 (5 bases). Germline V lookup: CDR1 SGHTS, CDR2 YDEGEE. CDR3 size: 14 residues. Trimming shortened V by 2 bases and J by 9 bases, and 12 bases separated the two germline ends. For the CDR3, the DNA is TGTGCCAGCAGCTTTTCCCGACAGCTTTCACCCCTCCACTTT. It codes for CASSFSRQLSPLHF.

V usage is TRBV18 and J usage is TRBJ1-2; 7 bases align to TRBD1. This CDR3 has 14 amino acids. J was trimmed by 8 bases and V by 6 bases; bases with no gene match: 12. In germline, CDR1 is KGHSH, CDR2 LQKENI. CDR3 sequence reads: CASSPNRGLDGYTF. Written as DNA, the CDR3 is TGTGCCAGCTCCCCTAACAGGGGTTTAGACGGCTACACCTTC.

V is TRBV6-2 or TRBV6-3 and J is TRBJ1-5; TRBD1 agrees at 11 bases. The CDR3 totals 14 residues. V trimming: 6 bases; J trimming: 6 bases; junction bases outside the gene matches: 4. Germline V lookup: CDR1 MNHEY, CDR2 SVGEGT. CDR3 sequence (DNA): TGTGCCAGCAGCTGGGACAGGGGGAGTCAGCCCCAGCATTTT. It encodes CASSWDRGSQPQHF.

In its sample, this clone was seen many times. The rearrangement joins TRBV4-3 to TRBJ2-3, with 10 positions matching TRBD1. This CDR3 comprises 16 residues. Germline CDR1 and CDR2: LGHNA and YSLEER. After removal of 1 base from V and 5 bases from J, the junction contained 6 bases not matched to a gene. CDR3 residues: CASSQGDRGLVDTQYF. The DNA of the CDR3 is TGCGCCAGCAGCCAAGGAGACAGGGGGCTGGTAGATACGCAGTATTTT.

Points on this clone: One end of the junction fails to match germline, which may point to a read error. The V and J genes are TRBV4-1 and TRBJ1-1; no clear D gene. CDR1 and CDR2 from the germline V gene are MGHRA and YSYEKL. The CDR3 loop spans 16 amino acids. CDR3 loop: CTSSQAQVSGNTEAFF. CDR3 DNA: TGCACCAGCAGCCAAGCCCAGGTTTCAGGGAACACTGAAGCTTTCTTT.

This chain links TRBV27 with TRBJ1-5, with no clear D. Germline CDR1 and CDR2: MNHEY and SMNVEV (reference sequence). This CDR3 comprises 14 residues. V lost 5 bases and J 0 bases, leaving 8 bases between the germline ends. CDR3 DNA: TGTGCCAGCAGTCCCGGCGGTAGCAATCAGCCCCAGCATTTT. Protein product: CASSPGGSNQPQHF.

The CDR3: CAWNLGQGFSYEQYF. The CDR3 DNA follows: TGTGCCTGGAACTTGGGACAGGGTTTTTCTTACGAGCAGTACTTC. The chain employs TRBV30 and TRBJ2-7; 9 bases map to TRBD1. With V trimmed by 4 bases and J by 4 bases, 11 bases remained unmatched. Germline assignment: CDR1 GTSNPN and CDR2 SVGIG (reference sequence). This CDR3 is 15 amino acids long.

There are a few counts of this clone. V usage is TRBV7-8 and J usage is TRBJ2-3; the D gene is possibly TRBD2 (5 bases). Germline CDR1 is SGHVS and CDR2 is FQNEAQ. The CDR3 totals 13 residues. Trimming stripped 1 base from V and 6 bases from J, with 8 bases between. This CDR3 is CASSLVQRDTQYF. CDR3 DNA: TGTGCCAGCAGCTTAGTACAGCGGGATACGCAGTATTTT.